These 26 T cell receptor beta chains were all obtained from the same sample, sequenced in a study of blood T cell repertoires in COVID-19. Repertoires were generated with immunoSEQ multiplex PCR, while TCRdb's copy carries only in-frame clones and drops some. The sample lists around 210,000 clones, around 85% occurring once. What was sequenced was peripheral blood. All receptors derive from a man aged 50 or older with COVID-19, enrolled during active disease.

This clone has a handful of counts. This chain joins TRBV7-9 and TRBJ1-6, with a tentative D call TRBD1 (5 bases). Germline values: CDR1 SEHNR, CDR2 FQNEAQ (reference sequence). Trimming pared 1 base from V and 5 bases from J, leaving 12 bases between. The CDR3 spans 16 residues. Here the CDR3 reads CASSLDLWGDNSPLHF. The CDR3, as DNA: TGTGCCAGCAGCTTAGATCTTTGGGGCGATAATTCACCCCTCCACTTT.

V and J are TRBV10-3 and TRBJ1-5; 7 bases fit TRBD1. V was pared by 3 bases and J by 10 bases, with 6 bases of the junction left unmatched. Looked up from germline, CDR1 is ENHRY and CDR2 is SYGVKD. This CDR3 has 13 residues. In DNA, the CDR3 is TGTGCCATCAGTGAACAGGGGCTTAATCCCCAGCATTTT. Its translation is CAISEQGLNPQHF.

The chain carries TRBV6-4 and TRBJ1-4; perhaps TRBD1 as D (5 bases). Trimming cost V 6 bases and J 4 bases, with 15 bases left between them. The CDR3 length is 15 residues. Per germline, CDR1 MRHNA and CDR2 SNTAGT. CDR3 in amino acids: CASRGLGGGNEKLFF. CDR3 nucleotides: TGTGCCAGCAGGGGTCTCGGGGGGGGTAATGAAAAACTGTTTTTT.

This chain joins TRBV6-4 and TRBJ2-1; the match to TRBD1 covers 7 bases. The CDR3 covers 16 residues. Germline V lookup: CDR1 MRHNA, CDR2 SNTAGT. J lost 5 bases, V lost 6 bases, and 13 bases had no gene match. CDR3 sequence (DNA): TGTGCCAGCAGCGCTAGGACAGGAACGAGCAACAATGAGCAGTTCTTC. This sequence encodes CASSARTGTSNNEQFF.

The chain links TRBV7-9 to TRBJ2-1, with 10 nucleotides matching TRBD2. The CDR3 loop spans 17 amino acids. Germline assignment: CDR1 SEHNR and CDR2 FQNEAQ (reference sequence). Germline trimming cut 5 bases from V and 9 bases from J; bases unmatched to any gene: 16. This chain's CDR3 is CASSVQAGTSEKREQFF. DNA for the CDR3: TGTGCCAGCAGCGTTCAAGCCGGGACTAGCGAGAAACGTGAGCAGTTCTTC. Full variable domain (outside the CDR3, taken from reference TRBV7-9 and TRBJ2-1): DTGVSQNPRHKITKRGQNVTFRCDPISEHNRLYWYRQTLGQGPEFLTYFQNEAQLEKSRLLSDRFSAERPKGSFSTLEIQRTEQGDSAMYLCASSVQAGTSEKREQFFGPGTRLTVL.

V gene TRBV18 combines with J gene TRBJ1-5; D is unresolved. CDR1 KGHSH and CDR2 LQKENI come from the germline V gene. The CDR3 has 13 amino acids. V lost 3 bases to trimming and J lost 0 bases, with 3 bases between them. The CDR3 here is CASSPASNQPQHF. The CDR3 DNA reads as TGTGCCAGCTCACCGGCTAGCAATCAGCCCCAGCATTTT.

In its sample, this clone was seen once. The V and J genes are TRBV29-1 and TRBJ1-1; D remains ambiguous. The V gene lost 3 bases and the J gene lost 3 bases, with 11 bases spanning the gap. Germline V gene data show CDR1 as SQVTM and CDR2 as ANQGSEA. This CDR3 region has 13 residues. CDR3 coding DNA: TGCAGCGTTGATCCGGGGAGTTACACTGAAGCTTTCTTT. It specifies CSVDPGSYTEAFF.

This chain links TRBV7-8 with TRBJ2-2, with D perhaps TRBD1 (6 bases). Trimming took 5 bases from V and 5 from J, leaving 15 bases between them. This CDR3 has 15 amino acids. Germline CDR1 SGHVS, CDR2 FQNEAQ. The DNA for the CDR3 is TGTGCCAGCAGCCCCCGGGCAGGGGCAACCGGGGAGCTGTTTTTT. The encoded protein is CASSPRAGATGELFF.

This chain uses TRBV9 with TRBJ1-6; TRBD1 might be the D (6 bases). Germline V gives CDR1 SGDLS, CDR2 YYNGEE. The V end was cut by 0 bases, the J end by 9 bases, with 10 bases between. The CDR3 has 14 residues. The CDR3, as DNA: TGTGCCAGCAGCGTAGGACAGGTCGGTTCACCCCTCCACTTT. Amino acids: CASSVGQVGSPLHF.

J is TRBJ1-4 and V is TRBV6-7; no reliable D call. TRBV6-7 is an open reading frame, and its role is uncertain. This CDR3 spans 13 amino acids. Trimming shortened V by 2 bases and J by 8 bases, and 9 bases separated the two germline ends. This CDR3 reads CASSYRGDEKLFF. The CDR3 DNA reads TGTGCCAGCAGTTACAGAGGTGACGAAAAACTGTTTTTT.

This chain links TRBV14 with TRBJ1-2; weak D call: TRBD1 (5 bases). Germline V gene data show CDR1 as SGHDN and CDR2 as FVKESK. The CDR3 extends over 13 amino acids. Trimming took 2 bases from V and 7 from J, leaving 11 bases between them. The CDR3 here is CASSQFGRGGYTF. In DNA, the CDR3 is TGTGCCAGCAGCCAATTCGGAAGGGGTGGCTACACCTTC.

This rearrangement joins TRBV19 to TRBJ1-5; TRBD1 is a possible D gene (5 bases). This CDR3 region has 13 residues. Germline values: CDR1 LNHDA, CDR2 SQIVND (reference sequence). The V end lost 6 bases, the J end lost 7 bases, and 13 bases lay between the germline ends. In nucleotides, the CDR3 is TGTGCCAGTAGGCAGGGAATTATCCAGCCCCAGCATTTT. Translation: CASRQGIIQPQHF.

This clone was seen a few times. The chain links TRBV15 to TRBJ1-1, with D perhaps matching TRBD1 (5 bases). The CDR3 is 14 residues long. V lost 0 bases, J lost 8 bases, and 13 bases lay in between. CDR1 LNHNV and CDR2 YYDKDF come from the germline V gene (reference sequence). This CDR3 is CATSREVGAREAFF. CDR3 sequence (DNA): TGTGCCACCAGCAGAGAAGTTGGGGCGCGCGAAGCTTTCTTT.

The rearrangement links TRBV6-5 to TRBJ1-3; 7 bases align to TRBD1. In germline, CDR1 is MNHEY, CDR2 SVGAGI. Trimming removed 2 bases from V and 3 bases from J; junction bases left unmatched: 7. The CDR3 covers 16 residues. CDR3 region: CASSYPTGRGGNTIYF. The CDR3 nucleotides are TGTGCCAGCAGTTACCCGACAGGGAGAGGTGGAAACACCATATATTTT.

The V call is TRBV28, the J call TRBJ1-1; D gene ambiguous. This CDR3 region has 15 residues. Looked up from germline, CDR1 is MDHEN and CDR2 is SYDVKM. Deletions cut 7 bases from V and 4 bases from J, with 19 bases between. The CDR3 region has the DNA TGTGCCAGCAAGATCCCGCGGGGAGCGGGCACTGAAGCTTTCTTT. Amino acid sequence: CASKIPRGAGTEAFF.

This chain uses TRBV30 with TRBJ2-5; 7 nucleotides line up with TRBD1. This CDR3 is 16 amino acids long. Germline V gene sequence: CDR1 GTSNPN, CDR2 SVGIG (reference sequence). Trimming at V came to 1 base and at J to 1 base, leaving 9 bases not matched to a gene. The CDR3 sequence: CAWSGPGQPIQETQYF. Here the CDR3 DNA reads TGTGCCTGGAGTGGCCCGGGACAGCCGATCCAAGAGACCCAGTACTTC.

The chain employs TRBV5-4 and TRBJ1-2, with 8 bases identical to TRBD1. V lost 4 bases, J lost 3 bases, and 5 bases stayed unmatched. CDR1 and CDR2 from the germline V gene are SGHNT and YYREEE (reference sequence). The CDR3 has 14 amino acids. This CDR3 is CASSLTGAHYGYTF. The CDR3 DNA sequence: TGTGCCAGCAGCCTGACAGGGGCGCACTATGGCTACACCTTC.

CDR3 in amino acids: CSATEGEQFF. In DNA, the CDR3 is TGCAGTGCTACCGAGGGTGAGCAGTTCTTC. The chain is built from TRBV20-1 and TRBJ2-1; tentative D call: TRBD2 (5 bases). The V end lost 4 bases, the J end lost 9 bases, and 7 bases lay between the germline ends. The CDR3 covers 10 residues. Germline CDR1 is DFQATT and CDR2 is SNEGSKA (reference sequence).

The chain joins TRBV11-1 to TRBJ2-2, with 7 positions matching TRBD2. The CDR3 length is 14 residues. The germline gives CDR1 SGHAT, CDR2 FQDESV (reference sequence). Trimming at V came to 6 bases and at J to 3 bases, leaving 4 bases not matched to a gene. This CDR3 reads CASRFAGDTGELFF. CDR3 coding DNA: TGTGCCAGCAGGTTTGCGGGGGACACCGGGGAGCTGTTTTTT.

The rearrangement joins TRBV3-1 (or the pseudogene TRBV3-2) to TRBJ1-2, with TRBD1 matching over 12 bases. The junction had 7 bases not matched to a gene; V was cut back by 7 bases and J by 4 bases. The CDR3 runs to 15 residues. Germline V CDR1 and CDR2: LGHDT, YNNKEL (reference sequence). CDR3: CASTLGQGAVYGYTF. CDR3 DNA: TGTGCCAGCACCCTGGGACAGGGGGCGGTCTATGGCTACACCTTC.

V gene TRBV7-9 combines with J gene TRBJ1-2; D is undetermined. Germline loops: CDR1 SEHNR, CDR2 FQNEAQ (reference sequence). The CDR3 length is 12 residues. Trimming removed 4 bases from V and 4 bases from J, with 7 bases in between. The CDR3 protein is CASSWSSYGYTF. CDR3 nucleotide sequence: TGTGCCAGCAGCTGGAGCTCCTATGGCTACACCTTC. Full variable domain (rest looked up from reference TRBV7-9 and TRBJ1-2): DTGVSQNPRHKITKRGQNVTFRCDPISEHNRLYWYRQTLGQGPEFLTYFQNEAQLEKSRLLSDRFSAERPKGSFSTLEIQRTEQGDSAMYLCASSWSSYGYTFGSGTRLTVV.

The rearrangement uses TRBV3-1 (or the pseudogene TRBV3-2) and TRBJ2-5, with TRBD1 as a possible D gene (6 bases). The V and J ends lost 4 bases and 1 base respectively, with 10 bases between them. The germline V gene has CDR1 LGHDT and CDR2 YNNKEL (reference sequence). The CDR3 has 14 residues. CDR3 sequence reads: CASSPYRVQETQYF. The DNA for the CDR3 is TGTGCCAGCAGCCCCTACAGGGTCCAAGAGACCCAGTACTTC.

This clone was seen only once. The J gene is TRBJ2-5, the V gene TRBV14, with D possibly matching TRBD1 (5 bases). CDR3 size: 15 residues. Per the germline V gene, CDR1 is SGHDN and CDR2 is FVKESK. V was pared by 1 base and J by 2 bases, with 11 bases between. This CDR3 is CASSQVRQMQETQYF. CDR3 DNA: TGTGCCAGCAGCCAAGTCCGACAGATGCAAGAGACCCAGTACTTC.

This clone showed up just once. This rearrangement joins TRBV4-3 to TRBJ2-3; 9 bases fit TRBD2. The CDR3 runs to 19 residues. Germline V lookup: CDR1 LGHNA, CDR2 YSLEER. With 1 base clipped from V and 0 bases from J, the junction kept 11 bases outside the gene matches. The CDR3 reads CASSQVGGGALTSTDTQYF. As DNA, the CDR3 is TGCGCCAGCAGCCAAGTAGGCGGGGGGGCTCTTACTAGCACAGATACGCAGTATTTT.

This chain links TRBV29-1 with TRBJ2-7; a weak D match, TRBD1 (6 bases). CDR3 length: 14 amino acids. The germline V gene encodes CDR1 SQVTM and CDR2 ANQGSEA. V lost 6 bases to trimming and J lost 0 bases, with 15 bases between them. The CDR3 protein is CSVDKTGSSYEQYF. The DNA for the CDR3 is TGCAGCGTCGATAAAACAGGGAGCTCCTACGAGCAGTACTTC.

CDR3 coding DNA: TGCGCCAGCAGCGCCCCAGGGGGCTCCTATAATTCACCCCTCCACTTT. Its translation: CASSAPGGSYNSPLHF. The chain recombines TRBV4-1 with TRBJ1-6, with 7 bases identical to TRBD1. Germline V gene lookup returns CDR1 MGHRA and CDR2 YSYEKL. This CDR3 has 16 residues. After removal of 5 bases from V and 0 bases from J, the junction contained 4 bases not matched to a gene.